One and the same sample provided the 26 T cell receptor beta chains below, sequenced in a study of T cells after yellow fever vaccination. TCRdb called the 5' RACE reads again in MiXCR, with one record for every CDR3 protein. This sample has roughly 180,000 distinct CDR3 sequences, with 6.2% found just once. The source material was CD4+ T cells sorted from PBMCs, sampled on the day of the first yellow fever vaccination. These TCRs come from a man between 18 and 29 years old who received the YFV17D yellow fever vaccine.

This clonotype was found many times. The rearrangement links TRBV20-1 to TRBJ2-5, with D maybe TRBD1 (5 bases). V dropped 0 bases and J dropped 5 bases, with 10 bases sitting between them. Per the germline V gene, CDR1 is DFQATT and CDR2 is SNEGSKA (reference sequence). CDR3 length equals 13 residues. CDR3 nucleotide sequence: TGCAGTGCTAGAGAAGGGGCCGGGGAGACCCAGTACTTC. Residues: CSAREGAGETQYF.

The rearrangement joins TRBV7-2 to TRBJ1-1; 10 nucleotides align to TRBD1. Germline values: CDR1 SGHTA, CDR2 FQGNSA. After removal of 3 bases from V and 6 bases from J, the junction contained 4 bases not matched to a gene. This CDR3 is 14 amino acids long. The CDR3 DNA reads TGTGCCAGCAGCTTCCGACAGGGGGCTCCTGAAGCTTTCTTT. Translating gives CASSFRQGAPEAFF.

The gene calls are TRBV18 and TRBJ2-2; no clear D gene. The CDR3 contains 17 residues. Trimming pared 2 bases from V and 1 base from J, leaving 14 bases between. CDR1 is KGHSH, CDR2 LQKENI, per germline. The CDR3 spells CASSPSEAQKNTGELFF. CDR3 DNA: TGTGCCAGCTCACCAAGCGAAGCACAAAAGAACACCGGGGAGCTGTTTTTT.

This clonotype was observed a handful of times. CDR3 region: CASARQGSYNEQFF. CDR3 in DNA: TGTGCCAGCGCCAGACAGGGATCCTACAATGAGCAGTTCTTC. The chain joins TRBV9 to TRBJ2-1; 7 bases are shared with TRBD1. The germline V gene has CDR1 SGDLS and CDR2 YYNGEE. V shed 7 bases and J 1 base; nucleotides not matched to a gene: 5. The CDR3 contains 14 residues. Looking up the rest from reference TRBV9 and TRBJ2-1 gives the full variable domain: DSGVTQTPKHLITATGQRVTLRCSPRSGDLSVYWYQQSLDQGLQFLIQYYNGEERAKGNILERFSAQQFPDLHSELNLSSLELGDSALYFCASARQGSYNEQFFGPGTRLTVL.

This rearrangement joins TRBV3-1 to TRBJ2-7; 11 bases are shared with TRBD2. This CDR3 is built from 15 residues. Germline CDR1 LGHDT, CDR2 YNNKEL (reference sequence). V dropped 0 bases and J dropped 4; count of bases not matched to a gene: 2. CDR3 sequence: CASSQDSSGGYEQYF. Here the CDR3 DNA reads TGTGCCAGCAGCCAAGATTCTAGCGGGGGGTACGAGCAGTACTTC.

This sequence joins TRBV10-2 and TRBJ1-1; D not resolved. Looked up from germline, CDR1 is WSHSY and CDR2 is SAAADI. This CDR3 region has 14 residues. The V end lost 5 bases, the J end lost 1 base, and 11 bases lay between the germline ends. This CDR3 is CASSLLLRNTEAFF. The CDR3 nucleotides read TGCGCCAGCAGTCTGCTGTTGCGGAACACTGAAGCTTTCTTT.

This clonotype was observed at least ten times. This chain joins TRBV11-1 and TRBJ2-3; D is possibly TRBD2 (6 bases). V lost 5 bases and J 2 bases, leaving 8 bases between the germline ends. From germline, CDR1 is SGHAT and CDR2 FQDESV (reference sequence). This CDR3 has 13 amino acids. CDR3 loop: CASSKRATDTQYF. The CDR3 DNA reads TGTGCCAGCAGCAAGCGGGCCACAGATACGCAGTATTTT.

This clonotype showed up just a few times. Germline is not matched at one junction end, which may reflect a read error. This chain uses TRBV5-1 with TRBJ1-4, with D possibly TRBD1 on 5 matching bases. Looked up from germline, CDR1 is SGHRS and CDR2 is YFSETQ. CDR3 size: 15 residues. The CDR3 DNA is TGCGCTAGCACCGCCAGGGAGTCGGCTAATGAAAAACTGTTTTTT. It is translated as CASTARESANEKLFF.

Ten or more counts support this clonotype. This chain joins TRBV15 and TRBJ2-3; D not certain. The CDR3 has 16 amino acids. The V end was cut by 0 bases, the J end by 0 bases, with 10 bases between. The V gene's germline CDR1 is LNHNV and CDR2 YYDKDF (reference sequence). The chain's CDR3 is CATSREWQLSTDTQYF. CDR3 bases: TGTGCCACCAGCAGAGAATGGCAGTTGAGCACAGATACGCAGTATTTT.

A word on this clonotype: This could be a read error, since a much larger clone is one nucleotide away. The rearrangement joins TRBV7-3 to TRBJ2-5, with a tentative D call TRBD2 (6 bases). The CDR3 is 16 amino acids. Germline CDR1 SGHTA, CDR2 FQGTGA. The CDR3 spells CDSSLGRTTEGETQYF. CDR3 in DNA: TGTGACAGCAGCTTAGGTCGGACTACGGAAGGAGAGACCCAGTACTTC.

This clonotype occurred many times. The chain has TRBV5-1 and TRBJ1-5; tentative D call: TRBD1 (6 bases). V lost 4 bases and J 4 bases, leaving 18 bases between the germline ends. This CDR3 is 16 amino acids long. Germline CDR1 SGHRS, CDR2 YFSETQ. The CDR3, as DNA: TGCGCCAGCAGCCTGGCCCCGGGGGGCTCTAATCAGCCCCAGCATTTT. This gives the protein CASSLAPGGSNQPQHF.

This clonotype came up many times. This rearrangement joins TRBV6-5 to TRBJ2-7; a possible D gene is TRBD1 (6 bases). Trimming pared 5 bases from V and 3 bases from J, leaving 14 bases between. The CDR3 spans 14 residues. Germline V CDR1 and CDR2: MNHEY, SVGAGI. CDR3 nucleotide sequence: TGTGCCAGCAGTCCCCGACAGGCGAACTACGAGCAGTACTTC. Translation gives CASSPRQANYEQYF.

The genes are TRBV7-9 and TRBJ1-2; D is unresolved. The CDR3 consists of 16 residues. V dropped 5 bases and J dropped 5 bases, with 21 bases sitting between them. Germline lookup yields CDR1 SEHNR and CDR2 FQNEAQ (reference sequence). CDR3 loop: CASSPGPPQEAYGYTF. CDR3 in DNA: TGTGCCAGCAGCCCCGGGCCACCCCAAGAGGCGTATGGCTACACCTTC.

This clonotype was counted ten times or more. The gene calls are TRBV7-2 and TRBJ2-5; no clear D. CDR3 length equals 13 residues. The V and J ends lost 3 bases and 5 bases respectively, with 10 bases between them. CDR1 is SGHTA, CDR2 FQGNSA, per germline. In DNA, the CDR3 is TGTGCCAGCAGCTTCCGGTCCCGGGAGACCCAGTACTTC. Its protein is CASSFRSRETQYF.

This clonotype has a handful of counts. The V and J genes are TRBV4-3 and TRBJ1-1; no clear D. The CDR3 has 14 residues. The V gene lost 0 bases and the J gene lost 5 bases, with 10 bases spanning the gap. Germline V gene sequence: CDR1 LGHNA, CDR2 YSLEER. Written as DNA, the CDR3 is TGCGCCAGCAGCCAAGATCTAGGGCGGACTGAAGCTTTCTTT. Translated, it gives CASSQDLGRTEAFF.

The chain couples TRBV7-9 to TRBJ2-1; no clear D. The V and J ends lost 0 bases and 9 bases respectively, with 12 bases between them. This CDR3 spans 14 amino acids. The germline CDR1 and CDR2 sequences are SEHNR and FQNEAQ (reference sequence). The CDR3 is CASSLAGGVLEQFF. The CDR3 DNA reads as TGTGCCAGCAGCTTAGCTGGTGGAGTACTTGAGCAGTTCTTC. Based on the CDR3 plus reference TRBV7-9 and TRBJ2-1, the full variable domain is DTGVSQNPRHKITKRGQNVTFRCDPISEHNRLYWYRQTLGQGPEFLTYFQNEAQLEKSRLLSDRFSAERPKGSFSTLEIQRTEQGDSAMYLCASSLAGGVLEQFFGPGTRLTVL.

The gene calls are TRBV11-2 and TRBJ2-5; 7 nucleotides agree with TRBD1. CDR1 and CDR2 from the germline V gene are SGHAT and FQNNGV. The CDR3 sequence is 13 residues long. The V segment lost 5 bases and the J segment 5 bases; nucleotides outside the gene matches: 5. Written as DNA, the CDR3 is TGTGCCAGCAGCACGGACAGGCTCGAGACCCAGTACTTC. Its protein product is CASSTDRLETQYF.

The chain recombines TRBV7-6 with TRBJ2-2; D is uncertain. This CDR3 region has 15 residues. From germline, CDR1 is SGHVS and CDR2 FNYEAQ. V was shortened by 10 bases and J by 4 bases, with 19 bases between the two germline ends. CDR3 in amino acids: CATTPTVASTGELFF. The CDR3 DNA sequence: TGTGCCACCACACCGACGGTCGCGAGCACCGGGGAGCTGTTTTTT.

In nucleotides, the CDR3 is TGTGCCAGCAGCTTGGCCGGGGCGCTAGCCAAAAACATTCAGTACTTC. Amino acid sequence: CASSLAGALAKNIQYF. The chain is built from TRBV5-6 and TRBJ2-4; D possibly uses TRBD1 or TRBD2 (5 bases each). CDR3 length: 16 residues. V was pared by 0 bases and J by 0 bases, with 10 bases between. The germline gives CDR1 SGHDT, CDR2 YYEEEE.

This clonotype was counted ten times or more. The chain's CDR3 is CASSQSASGREGAGELFF. Written as DNA, the CDR3 is TGCGCCAGCAGCCAAAGCGCCTCTGGCAGGGAGGGGGCCGGGGAGCTGTTTTTT. V gene TRBV4-3 combines with J gene TRBJ2-2; maybe TRBD2 (7 bases). V lost 2 bases, J lost 6 bases, and 22 bases lay in between. Germline assignment: CDR1 LGHNA and CDR2 YSLEER. The CDR3 runs 18 residues.

This clonotype was seen only a few times. This sequence joins TRBV3-1 and TRBJ1-1; tentative D call: TRBD1 (5 bases). Per the germline V gene, CDR1 is LGHDT and CDR2 is YNNKEL (reference sequence). Trimming removed 4 bases at V and 1 base at J, with 13 bases between. The CDR3 totals 15 residues. CDR3 sequence: CASSLVGGSNTEAFF. CDR3 sequence (DNA): TGTGCCAGCAGCCTAGTGGGGGGTTCGAACACTGAAGCTTTCTTT.

This clonotype was observed many times. The V gene is TRBV5-1, the J gene TRBJ2-3, with 10 bases lining up with TRBD2. The V gene end was trimmed by 0 bases and the J gene end by 5 bases; junction bases not matched to a gene: 9. Germline CDR1 and CDR2: SGHRS and YFSETQ. The CDR3 extends over 17 amino acids. CDR3 sequence reads: CASSLGAGGPVRDTQYF. The CDR3 DNA is TGCGCCAGCAGCTTGGGAGCGGGGGGGCCAGTCAGAGATACGCAGTATTTT.

This clonotype has more than one count but fewer than ten. This rearrangement joins TRBV5-4 to TRBJ2-7, with TRBD2 identical over 12 bases. The germline V gene encodes CDR1 SGHNT and CDR2 YYREEE (reference sequence). With 4 bases clipped from V and 11 bases from J, the junction kept 7 bases outside the gene matches. CDR3 length equals 13 residues. Written as DNA, the CDR3 is TGTGCCAGCAGCCAGACTAGCGGGGGCTGGGAGTACTTC. This codes for CASSQTSGGWEYF.

There are a few counts of this clonotype. The chain is built from TRBV20-1 and TRBJ1-1; D is uncertain. Germline V gene lookup returns CDR1 DFQATT and CDR2 SNEGSKA (reference sequence). The length of the CDR3 is 14 residues. Trimming cost V 0 bases and J 1 base, with 9 bases left between them. This CDR3 reads CSARDPSTNTEAFF. Written as DNA, the CDR3 is TGCAGTGCTAGAGATCCTTCCACGAACACTGAAGCTTTCTTT.

This clonotype was counted only a few times. V and J are TRBV18 and TRBJ1-1; D is unclear. Deletions cut 4 bases from V and 0 bases from J, with 9 bases between. This CDR3 spans 14 amino acids. Germline V lookup: CDR1 KGHSH, CDR2 LQKENI. The CDR3 bases are TGTGCCAGCTCACTTCGACCAATGAACACTGAAGCTTTCTTT. Translated: CASSLRPMNTEAFF.

This clonotype showed up just a few times. The genes are TRBV6-1 and TRBJ1-5; 10 bases map to TRBD1. In germline, CDR1 is MNHNS, CDR2 SASEGT. The CDR3 contains 18 residues. V shed 5 bases, J shed 7 bases, and the junction held 17 bases outside the gene matches. The CDR3 DNA follows: TGTGCCAGCAGTCCCCTCCATCTGGGACAGGGGACTCGACAGCCCCAGCATTTT. Translation: CASSPLHLGQGTRQPQHF.